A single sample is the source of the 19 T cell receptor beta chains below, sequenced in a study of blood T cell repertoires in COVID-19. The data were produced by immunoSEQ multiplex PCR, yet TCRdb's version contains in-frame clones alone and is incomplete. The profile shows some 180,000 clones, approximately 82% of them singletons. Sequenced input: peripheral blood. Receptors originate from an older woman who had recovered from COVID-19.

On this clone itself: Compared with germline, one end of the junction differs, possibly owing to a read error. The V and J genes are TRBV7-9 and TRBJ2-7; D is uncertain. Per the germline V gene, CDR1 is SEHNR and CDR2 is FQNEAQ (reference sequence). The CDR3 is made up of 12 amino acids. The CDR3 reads CASSLVSSEQYF. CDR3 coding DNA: TGTGCCAGCAGCTTAGTATCCTCCGAGCAGTACTTC.

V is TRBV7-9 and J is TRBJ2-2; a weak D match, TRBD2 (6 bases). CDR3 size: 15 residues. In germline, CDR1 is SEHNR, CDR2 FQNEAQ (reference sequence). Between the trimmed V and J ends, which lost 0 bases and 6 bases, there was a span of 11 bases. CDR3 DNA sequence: TGTGCCAGCAGCTTAGCGGGAGGCCTCCCCGGGGAGCTGTTTTTT. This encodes CASSLAGGLPGELFF.

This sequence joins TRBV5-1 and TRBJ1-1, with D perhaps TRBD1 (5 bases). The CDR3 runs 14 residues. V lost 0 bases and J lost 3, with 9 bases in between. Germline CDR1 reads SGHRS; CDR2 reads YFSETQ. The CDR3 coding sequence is TGCGCCAGCAGCTTGGAGTCGGGGGACACTGAAGCTTTCTTT. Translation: CASSLESGDTEAFF.

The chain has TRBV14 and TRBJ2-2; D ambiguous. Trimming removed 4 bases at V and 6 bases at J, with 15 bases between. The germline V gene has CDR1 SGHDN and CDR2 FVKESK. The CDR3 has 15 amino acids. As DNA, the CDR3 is TGTGCCAGCAGCCCCCGTCTCAGTCCCCCCGGGGAGCTGTTTTTT. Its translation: CASSPRLSPPGELFF.

The CDR3 DNA follows: TGTGCCAGCAGCACCCCACCCTACAGGGGTCGTACTTACAATGAGCAGTTCTTC. The encoded protein is CASSTPPYRGRTYNEQFF. The V and J genes are TRBV7-9 and TRBJ2-1, with TRBD1 matching over 7 bases. The CDR3 consists of 18 residues. From germline, CDR1 is SEHNR and CDR2 FQNEAQ (reference sequence). The V gene end was trimmed by 5 bases and the J gene end by 4 bases; junction bases not matched to a gene: 17. The complete variable domain, with remaining parts taken from reference TRBV7-9 and TRBJ2-1, reads DTGVSQNPRHKITKRGQNVTFRCDPISEHNRLYWYRQTLGQGPEFLTYFQNEAQLEKSRLLSDRFSAERPKGSFSTLEIQRTEQGDSAMYLCASSTPPYRGRTYNEQFFGPGTRLTVL.

As DNA, the CDR3 is TGCGCCAGCACCGCAACAGGGGGGACTGAAGCTTTCTTT. Translation: CASTATGGTEAFF. The V call is TRBV10-1, the J call TRBJ1-1; 8 positions agree with TRBD1. The CDR3 extends over 13 amino acids. Trimming removed 7 bases from V and 5 bases from J; junction bases left unmatched: 6. Germline V lookup: CDR1 WNHNN, CDR2 SYGVQD (reference sequence).

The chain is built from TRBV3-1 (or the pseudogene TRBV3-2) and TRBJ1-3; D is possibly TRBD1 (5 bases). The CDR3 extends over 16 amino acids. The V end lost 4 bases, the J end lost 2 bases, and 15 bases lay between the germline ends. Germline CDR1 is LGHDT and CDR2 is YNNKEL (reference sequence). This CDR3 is CASSPTLRGTGNTIYF. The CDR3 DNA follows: TGTGCCAGCAGCCCAACCCTTAGGGGTACTGGAAACACCATATATTTT.

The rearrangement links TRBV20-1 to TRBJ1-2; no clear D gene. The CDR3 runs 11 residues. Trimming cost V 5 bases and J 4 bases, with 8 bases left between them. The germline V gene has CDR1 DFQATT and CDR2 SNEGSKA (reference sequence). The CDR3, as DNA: TGCAGTGCTGAGGGTGGCTATGGCTACACCTTC. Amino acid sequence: CSAEGGYGYTF.

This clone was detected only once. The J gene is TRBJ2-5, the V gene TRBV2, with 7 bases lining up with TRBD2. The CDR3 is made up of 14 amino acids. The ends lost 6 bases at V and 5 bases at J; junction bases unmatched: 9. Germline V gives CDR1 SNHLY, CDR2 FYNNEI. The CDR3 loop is CASSSNMGGETQYF. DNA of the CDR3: TGTGCCAGCAGCTCGAATATGGGGGGGGAGACCCAGTACTTC.

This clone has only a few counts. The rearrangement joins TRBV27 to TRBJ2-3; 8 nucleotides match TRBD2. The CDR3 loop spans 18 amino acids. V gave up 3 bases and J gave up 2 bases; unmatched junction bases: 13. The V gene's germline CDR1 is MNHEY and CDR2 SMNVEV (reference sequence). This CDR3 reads CASSFSAAGGRITDTQYF. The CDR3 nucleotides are TGTGCCAGCAGTTTTTCAGCGGCGGGAGGACGAATCACAGATACGCAGTATTTT.

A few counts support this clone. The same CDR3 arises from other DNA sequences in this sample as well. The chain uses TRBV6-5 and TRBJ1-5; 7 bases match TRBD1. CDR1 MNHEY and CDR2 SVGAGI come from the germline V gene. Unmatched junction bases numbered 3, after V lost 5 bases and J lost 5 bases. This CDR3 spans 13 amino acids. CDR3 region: CASSNRGHQPQHF. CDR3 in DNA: TGTGCCAGCAGTAATAGGGGGCATCAGCCCCAGCATTTT.

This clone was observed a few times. CDR3 sequence (DNA): TGTGCCAGCAGCGGCACCACCGGGACAGGCCATAATTCACCCCTCCACTTT. Translated, it gives CASSGTTGTGHNSPLHF. The V and J genes are TRBV7-6 and TRBJ1-6, with TRBD1 matching over 8 bases. V lost 5 bases and J lost 5; bases outside the gene matches: 11. The CDR3 is 17 amino acids. The germline V gene encodes CDR1 SGHVS and CDR2 FNYEAQ.

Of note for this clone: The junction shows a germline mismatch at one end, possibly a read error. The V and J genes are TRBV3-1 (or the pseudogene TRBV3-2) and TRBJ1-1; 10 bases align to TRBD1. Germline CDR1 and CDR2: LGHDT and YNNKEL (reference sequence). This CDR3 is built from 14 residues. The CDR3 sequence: CASSQGGDRGRHLF. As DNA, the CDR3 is TGTGCCAGCAGCCAAGGTGGAGACAGGGGGCGCCACCTCTTT.

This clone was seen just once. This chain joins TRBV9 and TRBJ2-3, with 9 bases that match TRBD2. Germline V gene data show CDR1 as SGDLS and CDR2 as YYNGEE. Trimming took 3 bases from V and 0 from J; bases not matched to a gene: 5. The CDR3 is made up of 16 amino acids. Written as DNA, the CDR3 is TGTGCCAGCAGCGCCCGACTAGCGGCTAGCACAGATACGCAGTATTTT. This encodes CASSARLAASTDTQYF. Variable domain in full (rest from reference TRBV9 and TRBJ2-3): DSGVTQTPKHLITATGQRVTLRCSPRSGDLSVYWYQQSLDQGLQFLIQYYNGEERAKGNILERFSAQQFPDLHSELNLSSLELGDSALYFCASSARLAASTDTQYFGPGTRLTVL.

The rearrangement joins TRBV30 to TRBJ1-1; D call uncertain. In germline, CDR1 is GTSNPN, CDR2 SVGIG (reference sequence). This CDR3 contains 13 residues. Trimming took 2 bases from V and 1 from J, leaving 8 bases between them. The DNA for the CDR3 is TGTGCCTGGAGTCGAGGGCAGAACACTGAAGCTTTCTTT. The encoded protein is CAWSRGQNTEAFF.

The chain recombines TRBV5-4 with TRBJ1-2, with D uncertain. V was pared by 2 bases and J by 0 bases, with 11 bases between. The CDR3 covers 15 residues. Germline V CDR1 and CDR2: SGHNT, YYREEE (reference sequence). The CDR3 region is CASSLFPPANYGYTF. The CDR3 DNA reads TGTGCCAGCAGCTTATTTCCCCCCGCTAACTATGGCTACACCTTC.

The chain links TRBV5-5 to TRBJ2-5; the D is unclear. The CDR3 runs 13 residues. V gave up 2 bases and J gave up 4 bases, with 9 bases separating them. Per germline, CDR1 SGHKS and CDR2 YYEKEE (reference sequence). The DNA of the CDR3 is TGTGCCAGCAGCTTCACCCCAGGAGAGACCCAGTACTTC. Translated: CASSFTPGETQYF. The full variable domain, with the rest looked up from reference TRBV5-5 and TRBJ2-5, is DAGVTQSPTHLIKTRGQQVTLRCSPISGHKSVSWYQQVLGQGPQFIFQYYEKEERGRGNFPDRFSARQFPNYSSELNVNALLLGDSALYLCASSFTPGETQYFGPGTRLLVL.

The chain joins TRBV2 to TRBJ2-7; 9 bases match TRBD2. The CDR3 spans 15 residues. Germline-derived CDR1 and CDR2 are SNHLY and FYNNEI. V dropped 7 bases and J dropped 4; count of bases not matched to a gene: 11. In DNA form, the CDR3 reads TGTGCCAGCACCCGGACTAGCGCGGAGACTTACGAGCAGTACTTC. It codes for CASTRTSAETYEQYF.

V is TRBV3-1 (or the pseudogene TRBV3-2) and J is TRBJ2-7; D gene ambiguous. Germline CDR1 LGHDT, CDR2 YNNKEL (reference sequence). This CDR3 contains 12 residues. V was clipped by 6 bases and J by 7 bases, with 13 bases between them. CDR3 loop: CASSGAFGEQYF. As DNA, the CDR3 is TGTGCCAGCAGTGGCGCCTTCGGGGAGCAGTACTTC.